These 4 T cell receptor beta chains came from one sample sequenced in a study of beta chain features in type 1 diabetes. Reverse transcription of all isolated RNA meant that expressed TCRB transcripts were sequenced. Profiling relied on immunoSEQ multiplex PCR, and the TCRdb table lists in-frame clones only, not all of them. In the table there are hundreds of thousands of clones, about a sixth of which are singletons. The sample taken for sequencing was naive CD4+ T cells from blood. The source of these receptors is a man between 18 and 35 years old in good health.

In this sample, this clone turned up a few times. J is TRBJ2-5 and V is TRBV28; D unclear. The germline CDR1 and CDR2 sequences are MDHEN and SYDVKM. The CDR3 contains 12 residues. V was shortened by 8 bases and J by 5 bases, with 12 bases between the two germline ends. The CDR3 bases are TGTGCCAGCCTCGACCAAGCGGAGACCCAGTACTTC. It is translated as CASLDQAETQYF. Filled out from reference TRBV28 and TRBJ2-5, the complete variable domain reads DVKVTQSSRYLVKRTGEKVFLECVQDMDHENMFWYRQDPGLGLRLIYFSYDVKMKEKGDIPEGYSVSREKKERFSLILESASTNQTSMYLCASLDQAETQYFGPGTRLLVL.

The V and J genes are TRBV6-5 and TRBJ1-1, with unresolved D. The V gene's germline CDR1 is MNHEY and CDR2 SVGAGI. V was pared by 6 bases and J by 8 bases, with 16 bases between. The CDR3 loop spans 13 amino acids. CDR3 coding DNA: TGTGCCAGCAGCCCCGGTTTATCTAGGGAAGCTTTCTTT. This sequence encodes CASSPGLSREAFF.

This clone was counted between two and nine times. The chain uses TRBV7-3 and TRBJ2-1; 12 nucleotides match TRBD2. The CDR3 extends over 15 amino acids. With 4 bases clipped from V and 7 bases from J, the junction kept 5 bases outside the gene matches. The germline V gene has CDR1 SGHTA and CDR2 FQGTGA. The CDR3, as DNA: TGTGCCAGCAGCTATACTAGCGGGGGGTTTAATGAGCAGTTCTTC. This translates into CASSYTSGGFNEQFF. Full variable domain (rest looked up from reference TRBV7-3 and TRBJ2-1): GAGVSQTPSNKVTEKGKYVELRCDPISGHTALYWYRQSLGQGPEFLIYFQGTGAADDSGLPNDRFFAVRPEGSVSTLKIQRTERGDSAVYLCASSYTSGGFNEQFFGPGTRLTVL.

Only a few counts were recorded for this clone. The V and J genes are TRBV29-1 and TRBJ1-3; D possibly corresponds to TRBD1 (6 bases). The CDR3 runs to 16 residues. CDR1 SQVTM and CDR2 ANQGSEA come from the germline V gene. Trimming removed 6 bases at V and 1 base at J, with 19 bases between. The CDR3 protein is CSVYGTGRGSGNTIYF. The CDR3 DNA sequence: TGCAGCGTCTATGGGACGGGCAGGGGATCTGGAAACACCATATATTTT.